The clone carrying this T cell receptor (beta chain) came up a few times. 13 Jbeta primers and 60 Vbeta primers were used for the PCR. The table came from immunoSEQ multiplex PCR; TCRdb's copy has only in-frame clones and leaves some out. The table shows some 170,000 clones, with 80% occurring only once. V was pared by 11 bases and J by 1 base, with 8 bases of the junction left unmatched. The CDR3 runs to 14 residues. CDR1 is LNHDA and CDR2 is SQIVND in the germline V gene (reference sequence). The entry originates in a study of cytomegalovirus exposure and HLA in healthy donors. This chain joins TRBV19 and TRBJ1-1, with TRBD1 identical over 9 bases. This clonotype was obtained from a man between 25 and 39 years old in good health and CMV-seronegative. What was sequenced was PBMCs. CDR3 region: CAARSDRGNTEAFF. The CDR3 nucleotides read TGTGCCGCCCGTTCGGACAGGGGGAACACTGAAGCTTTCTTT.